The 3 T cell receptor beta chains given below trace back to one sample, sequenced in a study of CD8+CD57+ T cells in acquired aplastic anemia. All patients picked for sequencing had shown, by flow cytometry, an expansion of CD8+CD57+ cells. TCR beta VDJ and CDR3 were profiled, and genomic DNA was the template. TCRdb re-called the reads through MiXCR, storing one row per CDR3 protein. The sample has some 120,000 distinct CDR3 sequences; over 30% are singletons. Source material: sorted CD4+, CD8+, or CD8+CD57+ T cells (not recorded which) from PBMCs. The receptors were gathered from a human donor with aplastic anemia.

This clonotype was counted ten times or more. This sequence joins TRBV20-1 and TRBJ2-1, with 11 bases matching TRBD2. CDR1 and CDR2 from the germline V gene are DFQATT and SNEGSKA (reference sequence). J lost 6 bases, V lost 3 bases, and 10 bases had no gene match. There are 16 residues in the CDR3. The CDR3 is CSASLAGGGWSNEQFF. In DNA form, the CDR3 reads TGCAGTGCTAGCCTAGCGGGGGGTGGATGGTCCAATGAGCAGTTCTTC.

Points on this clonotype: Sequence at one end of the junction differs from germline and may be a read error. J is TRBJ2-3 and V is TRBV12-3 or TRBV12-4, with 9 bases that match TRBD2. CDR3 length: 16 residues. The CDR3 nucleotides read TGTGCCAGCAACCCCCCAGGGGTAGCGGGGGCGGGTACGCGGTATTTT. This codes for CASNPPGVAGAGTRYF.

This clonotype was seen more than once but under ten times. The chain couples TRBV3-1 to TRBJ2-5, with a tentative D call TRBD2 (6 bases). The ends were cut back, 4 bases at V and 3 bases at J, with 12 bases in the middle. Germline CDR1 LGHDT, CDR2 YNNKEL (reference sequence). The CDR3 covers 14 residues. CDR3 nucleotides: TGTGCCAGCAGCCCCCGATGGGGGGAAGAGACCCAGTACTTC. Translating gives CASSPRWGEETQYF.